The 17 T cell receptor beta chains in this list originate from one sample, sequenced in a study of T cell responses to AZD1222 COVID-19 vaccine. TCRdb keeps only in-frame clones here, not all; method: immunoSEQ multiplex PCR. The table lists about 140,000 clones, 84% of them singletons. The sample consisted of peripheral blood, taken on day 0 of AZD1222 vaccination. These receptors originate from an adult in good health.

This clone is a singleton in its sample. For the CDR3, the DNA is TGTGCCAGCAGGAAGGACTCCACAGATACGCAGTATTTT. Translated, it gives CASRKDSTDTQYF. The chain carries TRBV28 and TRBJ2-3, with D possibly being TRBD2 (5 bases). The V gene lost 6 bases and the J gene lost 2 bases, with 9 bases spanning the gap. The germline CDR1 and CDR2 sequences are MDHEN and SYDVKM. The CDR3 has 13 amino acids.

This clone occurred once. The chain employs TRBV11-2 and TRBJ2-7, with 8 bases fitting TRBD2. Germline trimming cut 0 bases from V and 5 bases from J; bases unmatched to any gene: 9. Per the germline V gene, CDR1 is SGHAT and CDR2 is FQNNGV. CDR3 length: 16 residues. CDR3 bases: TGTGCCAGCAGCTTAGATCGAAGCGGGGGAATCAACGAGCAGTACTTC. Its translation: CASSLDRSGGINEQYF.

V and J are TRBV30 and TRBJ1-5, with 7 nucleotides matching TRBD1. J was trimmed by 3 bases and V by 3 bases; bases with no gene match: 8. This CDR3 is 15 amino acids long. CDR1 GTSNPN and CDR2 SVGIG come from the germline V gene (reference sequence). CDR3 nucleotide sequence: TGTGCCTGGAGGGCCCGGGGACAGCACAATCAGCCCCAGCATTTT. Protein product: CAWRARGQHNQPQHF.

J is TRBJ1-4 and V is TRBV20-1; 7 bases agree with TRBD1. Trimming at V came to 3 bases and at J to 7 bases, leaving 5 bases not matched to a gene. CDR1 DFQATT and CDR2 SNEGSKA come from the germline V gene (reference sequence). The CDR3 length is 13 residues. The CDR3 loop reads CSASSGTAEKLFF. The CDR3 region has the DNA TGCAGTGCTAGTTCTGGGACAGCTGAAAAACTGTTTTTT.

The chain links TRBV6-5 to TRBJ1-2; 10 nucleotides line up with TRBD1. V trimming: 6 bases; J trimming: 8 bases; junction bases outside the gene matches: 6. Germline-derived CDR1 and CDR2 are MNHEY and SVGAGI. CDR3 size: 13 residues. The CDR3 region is CASRAGQGSGYTF. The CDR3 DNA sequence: TGTGCCAGCAGGGCGGGACAGGGGTCAGGCTACACCTTC.

For the CDR3, the DNA is TGTGCCAGCACCCCAGGGACTCGCAATCAGCCCCAGCATTTT. It specifies CASTPGTRNQPQHF. The chain has TRBV6-5 and TRBJ1-5, with TRBD1 as a possible D gene (5 bases). V shed 7 bases and J shed 2 bases, with 12 bases lying between them. CDR3 size: 14 residues. Germline V gene data show CDR1 as MNHEY and CDR2 as SVGAGI.

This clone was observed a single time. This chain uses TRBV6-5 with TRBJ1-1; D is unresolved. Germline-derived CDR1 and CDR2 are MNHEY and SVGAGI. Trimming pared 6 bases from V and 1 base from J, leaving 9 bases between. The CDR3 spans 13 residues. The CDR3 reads CASRRLSNTEAFF. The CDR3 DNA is TGTGCCAGCAGGCGACTTTCGAACACTGAAGCTTTCTTT.

Here the CDR3 DNA reads TGCGCCAGCAGCTCGGGACAGGTCAACACCTTC. Residues: CASSSGQVNTF. V is TRBV5-1 and J is TRBJ1-2; 8 bases agree with TRBD1. Germline V gene lookup returns CDR1 SGHRS and CDR2 YFSETQ. The CDR3 has 11 residues. The V segment lost 3 bases and the J segment 12 bases; nucleotides outside the gene matches: 4.

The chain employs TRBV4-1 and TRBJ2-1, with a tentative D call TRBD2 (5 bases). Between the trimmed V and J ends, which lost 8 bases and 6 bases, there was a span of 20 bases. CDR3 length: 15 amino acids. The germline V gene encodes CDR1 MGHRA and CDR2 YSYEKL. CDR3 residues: CASPSLMARGNEQFF. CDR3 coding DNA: TGCGCCAGCCCTTCTTTGATGGCCCGGGGCAATGAGCAGTTCTTC.

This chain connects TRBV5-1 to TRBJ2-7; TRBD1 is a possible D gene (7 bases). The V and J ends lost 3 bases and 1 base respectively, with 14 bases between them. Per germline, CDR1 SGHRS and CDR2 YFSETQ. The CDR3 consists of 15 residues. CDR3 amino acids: CASSSPGGTSYEQYF. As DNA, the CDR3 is TGCGCCAGCAGCTCCCCAGGGGGGACGTCCTACGAGCAGTACTTC.

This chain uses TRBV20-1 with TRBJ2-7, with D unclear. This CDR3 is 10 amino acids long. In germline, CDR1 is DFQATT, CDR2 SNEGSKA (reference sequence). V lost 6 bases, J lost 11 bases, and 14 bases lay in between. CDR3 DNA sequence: TGCAGTGCCGCGCAGACCTACGAGTACTTC. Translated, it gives CSAAQTYEYF.

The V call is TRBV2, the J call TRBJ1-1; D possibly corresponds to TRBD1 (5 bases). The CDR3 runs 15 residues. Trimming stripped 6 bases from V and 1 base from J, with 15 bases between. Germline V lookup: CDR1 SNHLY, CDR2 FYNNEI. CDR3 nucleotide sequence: TGTGCCAGCAGGTGGGGCCAACATAGGAACACTGAAGCTTTCTTT. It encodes CASRWGQHRNTEAFF.

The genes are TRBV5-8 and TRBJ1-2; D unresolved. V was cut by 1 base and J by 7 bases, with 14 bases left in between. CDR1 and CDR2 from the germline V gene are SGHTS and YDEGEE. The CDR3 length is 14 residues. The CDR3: CASSLLMGIRGYTF. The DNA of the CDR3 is TGTGCCAGCAGCTTGCTCATGGGGATCCGTGGCTACACCTTC.

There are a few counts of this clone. The CDR3 reads CASSWDRSTEAFF. DNA for the CDR3: TGTGCCAGCAGTTGGGACAGATCCACTGAAGCTTTCTTT. This rearrangement joins TRBV6-5 to TRBJ1-1; 7 bases are shared with TRBD1. The CDR3 length is 13 residues. V gave up 4 bases and J gave up 4 bases; unmatched junction bases: 3. Germline V gives CDR1 MNHEY, CDR2 SVGAGI.

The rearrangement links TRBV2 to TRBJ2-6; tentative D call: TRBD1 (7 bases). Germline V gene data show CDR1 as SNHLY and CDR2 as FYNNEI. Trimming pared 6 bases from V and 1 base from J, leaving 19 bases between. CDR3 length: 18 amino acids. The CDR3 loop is CASRTGPLAGSGANVLTF. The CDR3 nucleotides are TGTGCCAGCAGGACAGGGCCGCTCGCGGGGTCTGGGGCCAACGTCCTGACTTTC.

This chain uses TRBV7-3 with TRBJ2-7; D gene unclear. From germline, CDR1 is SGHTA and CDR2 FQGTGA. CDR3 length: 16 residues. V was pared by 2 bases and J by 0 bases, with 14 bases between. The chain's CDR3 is CASSLVSVSDSYEQYF. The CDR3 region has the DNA TGTGCCAGCAGCTTAGTTTCAGTTTCCGACTCCTACGAGCAGTACTTC. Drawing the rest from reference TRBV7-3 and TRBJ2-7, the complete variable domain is GAGVSQTPSNKVTEKGKYVELRCDPISGHTALYWYRQSLGQGPEFLIYFQGTGAADDSGLPNDRFFAVRPEGSVSTLKIQRTERGDSAVYLCASSLVSVSDSYEQYFGPGTRLTVT.

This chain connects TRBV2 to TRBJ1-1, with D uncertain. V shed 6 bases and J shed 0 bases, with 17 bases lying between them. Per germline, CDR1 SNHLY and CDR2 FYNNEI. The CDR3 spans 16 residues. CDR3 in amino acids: CASSKWAGGMNTEAFF. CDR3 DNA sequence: TGTGCCAGCAGCAAGTGGGCAGGTGGAATGAACACTGAAGCTTTCTTT.